This is a list of T cell receptor beta chains from one sample in a study of circulating and synovial CD4+ cells in juvenile arthritis. TCRdb's table, derived via immunoSEQ multiplex PCR, lists solely in-frame clones and lacks some. The sample lists 15,000 or so clones, around nine tenths seen once, with approximately 0.73% in the top ten. Sequenced input: CD4+ T cells from blood. The source of these receptors is a human donor with juvenile idiopathic arthritis. Each CDR3 is given with its conserved first and last residue. D genes are given only for firm matches. Rows may omit the clone size; those that give it use once, few, many or a size class.

clone_size	d_call	v_call	j_call	cdr3_aa	cdr3_nt
-	TRBD1	TRBV27	TRBJ2-2	CASSSGQVNTGELFF	TGTGCCAGCAGTTCGGGACAGGTTAACACCGGGGAGCTGTTTTTT
once	-	TRBV5-6	TRBJ2-1	CASSFWGVSNEQFF	TGTGCCAGCAGCTTTTGGGGCGTAAGCAATGAGCAGTTCTTC
-	TRBD1	TRBV4-3	TRBJ1-1	CASSLSGQLNTEAFF	TGCGCCAGCAGCCTGTCGGGACAGCTGAACACTGAAGCTTTCTTT
-	TRBD1	TRBV7-9	TRBJ1-4	CARTTGGRLTNEKLFF	TGTGCCAGGACTACAGGGGGCAGGCTAACTAATGAAAAACTGTTTTTT
-	TRBD1	TRBV19	TRBJ2-7	CASNKGQGAYEQYF	TGTGCCAGTAACAAGGGACAGGGGGCCTACGAGCAGTACTTC
-	-	TRBV11-2	TRBJ1-4	CASSSFIHTGETNEKLFF	TGTGCCAGCAGCTCCTTTATACACACCGGGGAGACTAATGAAAAACTGTTTTTT
-	-	TRBV5-1	TRBJ1-3	CASSLGSRVGNTIYF	TGCGCCAGCAGCTTGGGATCCAGGGTCGGAAACACCATATATTTT
-	TRBD2	TRBV7-7	TRBJ2-5	CASSPDQTSGRLTFQETQYF	TGTGCCAGCAGCCCCGACCAGACTAGCGGGAGGCTAACCTTCCAAGAGACCCAGTACTTC
-	-	TRBV5-6	TRBJ1-2	CASSSWKSRSGGYTF	TGTGCCAGCAGCTCATGGAAATCCAGGTCTGGCGGCTACACCTTC
-	-	TRBV7-9	TRBJ2-7	CASSLEQGGYEQYF	TGTGCCAGCAGCTTAGAACAGGGTGGGTACGAGCAGTACTTC
-	-	TRBV7-9	TRBJ1-1	CASSLEAGWNTEAFF	TGTGCCAGCAGCTTAGAAGCAGGATGGAACACTGAAGCTTTCTTT
once	-	TRBV5-4	TRBJ2-5	CASSPLPLGTQYF	TGTGCCAGCAGTCCCTTGCCGCTCGGGACCCAGTACTTC
once	-	TRBV7-9	TRBJ2-7	CASSLGGRSYEQYF	TGTGCCAGCAGCTTAGGTGGCCGCTCCTACGAGCAGTACTTC
once	-	TRBV7-8	TRBJ1-2	CASSPNPGLGYGYTF	TGTGCCAGCAGCCCCAACCCAGGTCTTGGTTATGGCTACACCTTC
-	-	TRBV19	TRBJ1-2	CASSLTVNYGYTF	TGTGCCAGTAGTTTGACAGTTAACTATGGCTACACCTTC
-	TRBD1	TRBV19	TRBJ1-3	CATRGDRGTRSGNTIYF	TGTGCCACCAGGGGGGACAGGGGGACCCGCTCTGGAAACACCATATATTTT
-	TRBD2	TRBV30	TRBJ2-7	CAWSVTLAEAEQYF	TGTGCCTGGAGTGTAACCCTAGCGGAGGCCGAGCAGTACTTC
-	-	TRBV9	TRBJ1-2	CASRKTGFAGYTF	TGTGCCAGCAGGAAAACAGGGTTCGCTGGCTACACCTTC
once	TRBD2	TRBV4-2	TRBJ2-7	CASSQDGGRAIHEQYF	TGTGCCAGCAGCCAAGACGGCGGGAGGGCCATCCACGAGCAGTACTTC
-	TRBD2	TRBV19	TRBJ2-5	CASSLSGRAQETQYF	TGTGCCAGTTCCCTTAGCGGGAGGGCCCAAGAGACCCAGTACTTC
-	-	TRBV7-9	TRBJ1-4	CASSLNFTLREKLFF	TGTGCCAGCAGCCTGAACTTCACGTTACGGGAAAAACTGTTTTTT
-	-	TRBV6-5	TRBJ1-1	CASSYSTAGKAFF	TGTGCCAGCAGTTACTCAACGGCGGGGAAAGCTTTCTTT
-	TRBD1	TRBV5-1	TRBJ1-1	CASSQGQPTNTEAFF	TGCGCCAGCAGCCAGGGACAGCCCACGAACACTGAAGCTTTCTTT
-	TRBD2	TRBV7-2	TRBJ2-1	CASSLTSGSLYNEQFF	TGTGCCAGCAGCTTAACTAGCGGATCTTTATACAATGAGCAGTTCTTC
-	-	TRBV7-2	TRBJ2-1	CASSLVSYNEQFF	TGTGCCAGCAGCTTGGTTAGCTACAATGAGCAGTTCTTC
-	-	TRBV18	TRBJ2-5	CASSPPGRAETQYF	TGTGCCAGCTCACCACCCGGCAGGGCAGAGACCCAGTACTTC
-	TRBD2	TRBV7-3	TRBJ2-1	CASSWGTSGSSNEQFF	TGTGCCAGCAGCTGGGGGACTAGCGGGAGCTCAAATGAGCAGTTCTTC